The entry below gives a single TCR beta chain sequence along with its context. Its antigen is not yet known. No much larger clone exists at a distance of one base, and base qualities are not known. CDR3 length: 14 amino acids, cysteine to phenylalanine. The kept DNA is CDR3 alone, 42 bases in frame from the first base. V is clipped by 5 bases and J by 0 bases, and the sequence between their germline boundaries is 9 bases long. The data are from a study of long-term antiretroviral therapy in people with HIV (dated by TCRdb to 2021 to 2024). Notes on the research overall: The earliest samples were collected about a decade before the 2015 WHO recommendation for immediate ART, when ART was typically delayed until CD4 counts fell. A retrospective serial study tested whether ART initiation and durable HIV suppression were associated with changes in peripheral blood TRB repertoire composition and diversity. A total of 150 to 200 cryopreserved PBMC samples were contributed to the cohort by 30 adults with confirmed HIV infection, with samples collected serially over a mean of 6 years (range 1-12). About 35% of the 30 participants with HIV were female. No cross-contamination during QIAcube processing was seen in test extractions of a monoclonal T-cell line run alongside around 31 polyclonal samples.

Overall study results and their limits: Unsorted PBMC were profiled instead of sorted CD4+ and CD8+ T cells because pre-ART samples had limited cell numbers. Because PBMC availability was limited, only the TCR beta chain was sequenced, with no alpha chain pairing. Compared with controls, HIV repertoires had narrower CDR3 length ranges, and the network structure pointed to an antigen-experienced repertoire that shifted only slightly toward naive after ART. Starting ART was linked to a significant rise in TRB diversity, yet even after long-term ART the diversity remained significantly lower than in transplant donor controls. Expanded TRB clones identified before ART initiation dominated the repertoire at all time points, although this dominance fluctuated and declined in many PLHIV after ART. Samples dated from 2004 to 2017, and the ART regimens used may be less effective than current ones. Inferences about post-ART repertoire changes were limited because no data were available on ART adherence, viral resistance or therapy changes.

The immunoSEQ hsTCRB v3.0 assay was used at survey level resolution for TRB variable region sequencing. A depth of roughly 35,000-55,000 T-cell genomes per sample was targeted for TRB sequencing. TRB libraries were pooled and sequenced on an Illumina MiSeq using a v3 150-cycle kit. The published analysis was carried out like this. Repertoire analysis was performed in R inside a reproducible Nextflow workflow that covered QC, data transformation and analysis. LymphoSeq2, an R package for AIRR-Seq data exploration, was used to implement custom analyses. A few samples that yielded fewer than 5000 total TRB sequences were excluded, so that 200 or so HIV repertoires were analyzed. Of the approximately 190 retained HIV repertoires, 59 were collected before and approximately 130 after ART initiation. Repertoires were downsampled to 5000 TRB nucleotide sequences, with summary statistics averaged over 100 downsampling iterations. Only TRB sequences with CDR3 regions of at least seven amino acids were retained for analysis. Diversity was measured with a Shannon entropy-derived clonality score and the Gini coefficient. In repertoire networks, the top 5000 CDR3 amino acid sequences were linked whenever an edit distance of one separated two sequences. Antigen specificity groups and MHC restriction were predicted for TRB CDR3 amino acid sequences with GLIPH2. CDR3 amino acid sequences were matched against VDJdb and McPAS-TCR to flag known CMV, EBV, HIV or tissue antigen associations. Pre-ART, post-ART and control groups were compared with Wilcoxon signed-rank tests and Holm-Bonferroni correction. TCRdb obtained this table from immuneACCESS and retained in-frame rearrangements with V and J assigned. These tables miss some clones; where compared with another copy, unresolved V genes account for less than half of the shortfall, and the remainder is unexplained. V and J calls and clone size are given by that table; D and trimming were obtained from the DNA. In all, the sample holds roughly 11,000 clones, and around 89% of those were seen once. Approximately 21% of the sample rests with the top ten.

Inclusion was restricted to participants for whom at least one PBMC sample before ART initiation and at least two post-ART samples were available. Every participant with HIV received treatment in the United States of America. Cryopreserved samples of about 0.9-11 million PBMC were thawed and washed before DNA extraction. At the time of the earliest PBMC sample, participants with HIV were aged between roughly 20 and 54 years. Each participant contributed PBMC samples from 1-4 timepoints before ART initiation and 2-8 timepoints after ART initiation, with a median of 7 samples. Serial HIV viral load, CD4+ T-cell count, ART history and demographic data were obtained for every participant. A Qiagen kit on a QIAcube was used to extract genomic DNA from unsorted PBMC, with samples processed in batches of 12.

The sequence came from a woman aged 40 to 50 with HIV. The chain couples TRBV5-3 to TRBJ1-5; the best D guess is TRBD1, with 5 bases matching. TRBV5-3 carries the ORF label, with uncertain function. The sequences come from unsorted PBMCs, collected 0.2 years before starting antiretroviral therapy. The nucleotide sequence is given as TGTGCCAGAAGTTCTGACAGTAGCAATCAGCCCCAGCATTTT. Its protein product is CARSSDSSNQPQHF.